Each of the 18 T cell receptor beta chains below was sequenced from the same sample in a study of identical twins. One entry per CDR3 protein results from TCRdb running MiXCR on the 5' RACE reads. The repertoire holds nearly 900,000 distinct CDR3 sequences, with 9% to 15% as singletons. These data also featured in a second study, about yellow fever vaccine responses in identical twins.

Material: PBMCs. The receptors were gathered from a young woman in good health.

Details on this clonotype: This could be a read error, since a much larger clone is one nucleotide away. The J gene is TRBJ1-1, the V gene TRBV12-3 or TRBV12-4; D ambiguous. The CDR3 runs to 15 residues. CDR3 protein: CASSQGPRVHTEVFF. The CDR3 nucleotides read TGTGCCAGCAGCCAAGGGCCAAGGGTTCATACTGAAGTTTTCTTT.

This clonotype was picked up many times. V usage is TRBV12-3 or TRBV12-4 and J usage is TRBJ2-2; D might be TRBD2 (6 bases). V was cut by 6 bases and J by 4 bases, with 18 bases left in between. This CDR3 contains 16 residues. This CDR3 is CASRDGWRVPTGELFF. In DNA, the CDR3 is TGTGCCAGCAGGGACGGATGGAGGGTACCCACCGGGGAGCTGTTTTTT.

The chain employs TRBV3-1 and TRBJ2-3, with a tentative D call TRBD2 (7 bases). CDR3 length equals 18 residues. CDR1 is LGHDT and CDR2 is YNNKEL in the germline V gene (reference sequence). The V end lost 0 bases, the J end lost 1 base, and 17 bases lay between the germline ends. The CDR3 loop reads CASSQDFNAGARTDTQYF. CDR3 DNA: TGTGCCAGCAGCCAAGATTTTAATGCGGGGGCACGCACAGATACGCAGTATTTT.

This clonotype was counted only a few times. The chain employs TRBV20-1 and TRBJ2-1; no clear D. V lost 0 bases, J lost 0 bases, and 12 bases lay in between. The length of the CDR3 is 16 residues. CDR1 is DFQATT, CDR2 SNEGSKA, per germline (reference sequence). The chain's CDR3 is CSARESWSTSYNEQFF. The CDR3 nucleotides are TGCAGTGCTAGAGAATCGTGGAGTACCTCCTACAATGAGCAGTTCTTC.

The V call is TRBV29-1, the J call TRBJ2-6, with no clear D. This CDR3 has 13 amino acids. V was trimmed by 6 bases and J by 0 bases, leaving 6 bases between them. Germline loops: CDR1 SQVTM, CDR2 ANQGSEA. The DNA for the CDR3 is TGCAGCGTAGAGCGCTCTGGGGCCAACGTCCTGACTTTC. This codes for CSVERSGANVLTF.

This clonotype has more than one count but fewer than ten. The rearrangement joins TRBV14 to TRBJ2-5; 9 bases map to TRBD1. The V and J ends lost 4 bases and 0 bases, in that order; junction bases with no gene match: 3. Germline lookup yields CDR1 SGHDN and CDR2 FVKESK. This CDR3 comprises 15 residues. The CDR3 DNA follows: TGTGCCAGCAGCCGAGGGGACAGGGACCAAGAGACCCAGTACTTC. As protein: CASSRGDRDQETQYF.

The chain carries TRBV4-2 and TRBJ2-2, with no clear D. Germline lookup yields CDR1 LGHNA and CDR2 YNFKEQ. The CDR3 spans 16 residues. The V and J ends lost 0 bases and 3 bases respectively, with 11 bases between them. CDR3 DNA: TGTGCCAGCAGCCAAGATTTGGGTAGATACACCGGGGAGCTGTTTTTT. It translates to CASSQDLGRYTGELFF.

V is TRBV19 and J is TRBJ2-1; 9 bases align to TRBD1. J lost 6 bases, V lost 5 bases, and 11 bases had no gene match. The CDR3 extends over 16 amino acids. CDR1 LNHDA and CDR2 SQIVND come from the germline V gene (reference sequence). DNA for the CDR3: TGTGCCAGTAGTTACCTACAGGGGGCTGTCGGCAATGAGCAGTTCTTC. Its translation is CASSYLQGAVGNEQFF.

This clonotype has more than one count but fewer than ten. This chain joins TRBV9 and TRBJ2-2; TRBD1 agrees at 10 bases. V shed 4 bases and J 6 bases; nucleotides not matched to a gene: 15. Germline loops: CDR1 SGDLS, CDR2 YYNGEE. This CDR3 region has 18 residues. CDR3 protein: CASSTPVRQGAMAGELFF. The CDR3 DNA reads as TGTGCCAGCAGCACACCCGTGAGACAGGGGGCGATGGCCGGGGAGCTGTTTTTT.

CDR3 DNA: TGTGCCAGCAGTGAAATTGCGGAGGCCTATACAGATACGCAGTATTTT. This encodes CASSEIAEAYTDTQYF. V and J are TRBV2 and TRBJ2-3; TRBD2 might be the D (5 bases). Germline CDR1 and CDR2: SNHLY and FYNNEI. Trimming stripped 2 bases from V and 3 bases from J, with 15 bases between. The CDR3 length is 16 residues.

This chain connects TRBV7-9 to TRBJ2-5; TRBD1 is a possible D gene (6 bases). With 5 bases removed from V and 5 bases from J, the gap between germline ends came to 15 bases. This CDR3 is 14 amino acids long. In germline, CDR1 is SEHNR, CDR2 FQNEAQ (reference sequence). The CDR3 loop is CASSRTERRETQYF. Here the CDR3 DNA reads TGTGCCAGCAGCCGGACAGAAAGAAGGGAGACCCAGTACTTC.

V is TRBV20-1 and J is TRBJ2-1; 8 bases are a match to TRBD2. The CDR3 totals 18 residues. J lost 0 bases, V lost 1 base, and 11 bases had no gene match. Looked up from germline, CDR1 is DFQATT and CDR2 is SNEGSKA (reference sequence). CDR3 in DNA: TGCAGTGCTAGAGGAGTCAGGCTAGCGGGCCTCTCCTACAATGAGCAGTTCTTC. Encoded protein: CSARGVRLAGLSYNEQFF.

This clonotype was observed at least ten times. The rearrangement uses TRBV12-3 or TRBV12-4 and TRBJ1-6; D gene unclear. V lost 4 bases and J lost 9, with 16 bases in between. This CDR3 has 15 residues. The CDR3 region has the DNA TGTGCCAGCAGTTCTGGAGCCCCGGGGATTTCACCCCTCCACTTT. It translates to CASSSGAPGISPLHF.

This chain uses TRBV28 with TRBJ1-4; 12 nucleotides align to TRBD1. Germline assignment: CDR1 MDHEN and CDR2 SYDVKM. The V segment lost 6 bases and the J segment 11 bases; nucleotides outside the gene matches: 10. This CDR3 has 15 amino acids. CDR3 in DNA: TGTGCCAGCAGCCCTCCCGGGACAGGGGGCCCTAAACTGTTTTTT. As protein: CASSPPGTGGPKLFF.

The sample holds many counts of this clonotype. This chain joins TRBV29-1 and TRBJ1-2; no firm D call. Germline V lookup: CDR1 SQVTM, CDR2 ANQGSEA. The CDR3 consists of 11 residues. The V gene lost 6 bases and the J gene lost 6 bases, with 11 bases spanning the gap. The DNA for the CDR3 is TGCAGCGTCAACCAACCCCATGGCTACACCTTC. This encodes CSVNQPHGYTF.

This clonotype showed up many times. The chain links TRBV5-1 to TRBJ2-2, with 10 bases identical to TRBD1. Losses at the gene ends were 4 bases for V and 1 base for J; bases not matched to a gene: 4. Germline V lookup: CDR1 SGHRS, CDR2 YFSETQ. This CDR3 comprises 16 residues. The CDR3 region has the DNA TGCGCCAGCAGCGAGGGACAGGGGTGGAACACCGGGGAGCTGTTTTTT. Translation gives CASSEGQGWNTGELFF.

In its sample, this clonotype was seen a few times. The genes are TRBV2 and TRBJ2-1, with no clear D. Between the trimmed V and J ends, which lost 4 bases and 6 bases, there was a span of 10 bases. The CDR3 sequence is 13 residues long. CDR1 and CDR2 from the germline V gene are SNHLY and FYNNEI. The CDR3 region has the DNA TGTGCCAGCAGTGTGGGTTTGGGCAATGAGCAGTTCTTC. Translation: CASSVGLGNEQFF.

The gene calls are TRBV12-5 and TRBJ1-5, with D possibly TRBD1 on 6 matching bases. The CDR3 covers 15 residues. Germline-derived CDR1 and CDR2 are LGHNT and FRNRAP. V was cut by 2 bases and J by 3 bases, with 11 bases left in between. CDR3 loop: CASGLSDRSNQPQHF. CDR3 nucleotides: TGTGCTAGTGGTTTGTCCGACAGGTCCAATCAGCCCCAGCATTTT.